The subject of this entry is one T cell receptor (beta chain). Its target is unknown. The table came from immunoSEQ multiplex PCR; TCRdb's copy has only in-frame clones and leaves some out. This table has fewer than 95,000 clones, roughly 92% appearing once. The data were taken from a study of graft-versus-host responses after intestinal transplantation. Study conclusions and caveats: Allograft graft-versus-host to host-versus-graft clonal ratios ran high in patients with graft-donor T cell macrochimerism. Researchers found peak circulating GvH clone levels linked to early post-transplant HvG declines.

The sequence was obtained from a human donor who was the organ donor for an intestinal transplant. This sample comprised unstimulated CD8+ T cells sorted from spleen or lymph node cells, obtained before transplant.

CDR3 bases: TGTGCCTCGGAGGGGACAGATTCTGAAGCTTTCTTT. It is translated as CASEGTDSEAFF. The gene calls are TRBV7-9 and TRBJ1-1; 7 bases align to TRBD1. The CDR3 sequence is 12 residues long. Germline CDR1 SEHNR, CDR2 FQNEAQ (reference sequence). Trimming removed 11 bases from V and 6 bases from J; junction bases left unmatched: 9.